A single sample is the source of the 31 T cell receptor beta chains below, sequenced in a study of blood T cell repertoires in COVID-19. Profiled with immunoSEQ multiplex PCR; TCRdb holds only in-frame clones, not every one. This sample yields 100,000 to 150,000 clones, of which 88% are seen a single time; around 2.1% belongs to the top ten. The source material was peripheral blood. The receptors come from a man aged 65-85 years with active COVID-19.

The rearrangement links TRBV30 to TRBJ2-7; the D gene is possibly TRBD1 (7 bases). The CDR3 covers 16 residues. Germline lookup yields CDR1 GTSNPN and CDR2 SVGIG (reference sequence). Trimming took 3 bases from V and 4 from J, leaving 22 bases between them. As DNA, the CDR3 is TGTGCCTGGAGGCCCCCAGGGGGGCAGGGGAAATACGAGCAGTACTTC. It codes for CAWRPPGGQGKYEQYF.

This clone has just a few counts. The DNA of the CDR3 is TGTGCCAGCAGCCCACGAATGGGACAGGGGGAGAACACCATATATTTT. Its protein is CASSPRMGQGENTIYF. The chain is built from TRBV9 and TRBJ1-3; 11 bases fit TRBD1. The V segment lost 4 bases and the J segment 7 bases; nucleotides outside the gene matches: 10. CDR3 size: 16 residues. The germline V gene encodes CDR1 SGDLS and CDR2 YYNGEE.

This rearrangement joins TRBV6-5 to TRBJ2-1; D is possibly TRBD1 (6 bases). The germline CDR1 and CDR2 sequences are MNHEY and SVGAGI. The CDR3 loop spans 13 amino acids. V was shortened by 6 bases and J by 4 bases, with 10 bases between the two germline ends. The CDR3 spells CASRGDKYNEQFF. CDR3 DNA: TGTGCCAGCAGGGGGGACAAGTACAATGAGCAGTTCTTC.

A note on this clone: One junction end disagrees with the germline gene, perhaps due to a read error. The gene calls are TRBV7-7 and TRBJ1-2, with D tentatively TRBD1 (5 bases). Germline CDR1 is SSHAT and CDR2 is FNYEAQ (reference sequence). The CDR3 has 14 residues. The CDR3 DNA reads TGTGCTAGCAGCTTGAGTCGCAGGGAAAATGGCTACACCTTC. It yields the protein CASSLSRRENGYTF.

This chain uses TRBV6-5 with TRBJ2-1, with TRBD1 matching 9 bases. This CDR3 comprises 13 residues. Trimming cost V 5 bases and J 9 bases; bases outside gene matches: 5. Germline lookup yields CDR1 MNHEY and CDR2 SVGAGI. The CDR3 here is CASSRDRASEQFF. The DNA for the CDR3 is TGTGCCAGCAGTAGGGACAGGGCGAGTGAGCAGTTCTTC.

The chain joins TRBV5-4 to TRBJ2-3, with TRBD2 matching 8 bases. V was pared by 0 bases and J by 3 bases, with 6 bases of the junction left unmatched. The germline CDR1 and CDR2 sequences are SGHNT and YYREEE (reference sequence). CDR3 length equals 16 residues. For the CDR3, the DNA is TGTGCCAGCAGCTTGGATCCTAGCGGGTATACAGATACGCAGTATTTT. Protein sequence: CASSLDPSGYTDTQYF. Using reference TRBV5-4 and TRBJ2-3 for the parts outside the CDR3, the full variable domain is ETGVTQSPTHLIKTRGQQVTLRCSSQSGHNTVSWYQQALGQGPQFIFQYYREEENGRGNFPPRFSGLQFPNYSSELNVNALELDDSALYLCASSLDPSGYTDTQYFGPGTRLTVL.

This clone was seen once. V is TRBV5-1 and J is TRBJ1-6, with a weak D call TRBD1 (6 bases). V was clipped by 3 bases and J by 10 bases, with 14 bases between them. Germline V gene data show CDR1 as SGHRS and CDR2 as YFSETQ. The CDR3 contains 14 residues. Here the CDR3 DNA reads TGCGCCAGCAGCTCCCCCGACAGGACCTCACCCCTCCACTTT. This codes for CASSSPDRTSPLHF.

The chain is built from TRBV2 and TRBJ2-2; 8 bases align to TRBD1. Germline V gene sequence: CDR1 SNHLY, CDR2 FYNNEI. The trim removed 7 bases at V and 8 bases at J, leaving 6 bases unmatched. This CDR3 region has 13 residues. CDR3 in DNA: TGTGCCAGCACCCCAGACAGGGGAGGGGAGCTGTTTTTT. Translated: CASTPDRGGELFF.

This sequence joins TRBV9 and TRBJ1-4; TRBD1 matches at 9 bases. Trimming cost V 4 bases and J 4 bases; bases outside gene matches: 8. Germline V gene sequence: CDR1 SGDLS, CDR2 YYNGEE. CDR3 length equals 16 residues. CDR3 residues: CASSPGTGMDNEKLFF. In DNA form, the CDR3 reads TGTGCCAGCAGCCCCGGGACAGGGATGGATAATGAAAAACTGTTTTTT.

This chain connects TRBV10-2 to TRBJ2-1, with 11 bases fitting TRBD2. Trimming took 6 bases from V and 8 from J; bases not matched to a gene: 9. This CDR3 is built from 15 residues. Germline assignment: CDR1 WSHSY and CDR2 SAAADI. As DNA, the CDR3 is TGCGCCAGCAGATTGACTAGCGGGGTCTCGGATGAGCAGTTCTTC. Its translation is CASRLTSGVSDEQFF.

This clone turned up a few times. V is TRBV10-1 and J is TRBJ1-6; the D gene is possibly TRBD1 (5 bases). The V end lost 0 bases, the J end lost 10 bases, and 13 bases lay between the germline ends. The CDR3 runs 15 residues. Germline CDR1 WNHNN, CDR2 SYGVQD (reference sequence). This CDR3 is CASSESAGNGSPLHF. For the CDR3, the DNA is TGCGCCAGCAGTGAGTCGGCAGGGAACGGATCACCCCTCCACTTT.

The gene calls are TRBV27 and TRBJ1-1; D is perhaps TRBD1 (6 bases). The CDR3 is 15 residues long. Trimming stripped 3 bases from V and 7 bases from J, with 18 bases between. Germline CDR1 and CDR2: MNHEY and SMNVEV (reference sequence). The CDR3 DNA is TGTGCCAGCAGTTTCCAGGGGTGGAGGACGGATGAAGCTTTCTTT. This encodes CASSFQGWRTDEAFF.

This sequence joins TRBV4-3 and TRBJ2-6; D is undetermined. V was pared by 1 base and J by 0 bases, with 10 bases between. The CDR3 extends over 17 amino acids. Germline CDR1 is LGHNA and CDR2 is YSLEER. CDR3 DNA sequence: TGCGCCAGCAGCCAAGTAAACAGACCCTCTGGGGCCAACGTCCTGACTTTC. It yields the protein CASSQVNRPSGANVLTF.

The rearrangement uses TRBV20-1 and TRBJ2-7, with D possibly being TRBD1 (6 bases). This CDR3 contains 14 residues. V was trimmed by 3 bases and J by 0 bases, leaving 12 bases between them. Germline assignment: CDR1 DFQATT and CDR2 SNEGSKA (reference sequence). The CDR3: CSASPQGSSYEQYF. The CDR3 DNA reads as TGCAGTGCTAGTCCCCAGGGGAGCTCCTACGAGCAGTACTTC.

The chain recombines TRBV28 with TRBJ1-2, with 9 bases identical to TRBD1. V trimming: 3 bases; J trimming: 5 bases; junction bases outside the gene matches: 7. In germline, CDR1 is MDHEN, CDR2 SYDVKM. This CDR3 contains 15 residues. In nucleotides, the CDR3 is TGTGCCAGCAGTTTCCGGGACAGGGCCACTTATGGCTACACCTTC. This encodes CASSFRDRATYGYTF.

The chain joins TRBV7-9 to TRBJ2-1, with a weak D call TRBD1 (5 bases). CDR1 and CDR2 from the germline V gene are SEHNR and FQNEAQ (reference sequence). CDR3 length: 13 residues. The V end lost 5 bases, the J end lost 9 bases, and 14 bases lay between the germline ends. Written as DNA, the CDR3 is TGTGCCAGCAGCCCACCGCAGGGTAGTGAGCAGTTCTTC. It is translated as CASSPPQGSEQFF.

CDR3 nucleotides: TGTGCCAGTAGTATAGACTCACAAAACATCTACGAGCAGTACTTC. Its protein product is CASSIDSQNIYEQYF. The gene calls are TRBV19 and TRBJ2-7, with no clear D. Trimming cost V 0 bases and J 3 bases, with 12 bases left between them. Germline loops: CDR1 LNHDA, CDR2 SQIVND (reference sequence). The CDR3 is 15 residues long. Using reference TRBV19 and TRBJ2-7 for the parts outside the CDR3, the full variable domain is DGGITQSPKYLFRKEGQNVTLSCEQNLNHDAMYWYRQDPGQGLRLIYYSQIVNDFQKGDIAEGYSVSREKKESFPLTVTSAQKNPTAFYLCASSIDSQNIYEQYFGPGTRLTVT.

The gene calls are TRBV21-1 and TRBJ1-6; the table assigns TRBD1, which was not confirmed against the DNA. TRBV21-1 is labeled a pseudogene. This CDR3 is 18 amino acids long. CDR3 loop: CASSGPGTGAHYNSPLHF. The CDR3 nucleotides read TGTGCCAGCAGCGGTCCCGGGACAGGGGCGCACTATAATTCACCCCTCCACTTT.

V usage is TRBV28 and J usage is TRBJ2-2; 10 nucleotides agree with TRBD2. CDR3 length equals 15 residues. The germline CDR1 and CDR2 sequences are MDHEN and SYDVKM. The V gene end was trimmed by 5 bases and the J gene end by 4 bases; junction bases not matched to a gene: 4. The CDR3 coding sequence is TGTGCCAGCAGTCAAAGCGGGAGGGTCACCGGGGAGCTGTTTTTT. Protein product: CASSQSGRVTGELFF.

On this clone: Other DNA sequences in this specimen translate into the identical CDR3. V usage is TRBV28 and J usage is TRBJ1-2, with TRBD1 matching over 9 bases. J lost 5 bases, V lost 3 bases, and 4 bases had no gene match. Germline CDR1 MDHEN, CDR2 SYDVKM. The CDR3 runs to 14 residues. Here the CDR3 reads CASSLIQGAYGYTF. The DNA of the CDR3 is TGTGCCAGCAGTTTGATACAGGGGGCTTATGGCTACACCTTC.

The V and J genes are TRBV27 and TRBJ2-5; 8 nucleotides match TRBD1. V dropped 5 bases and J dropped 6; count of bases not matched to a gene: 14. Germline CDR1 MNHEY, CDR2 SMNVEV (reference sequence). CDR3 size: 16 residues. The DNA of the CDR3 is TGTGCCAGCAGTGTGATAAGACAGGGGATAAGGAAGACCCAGTACTTC. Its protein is CASSVIRQGIRKTQYF.

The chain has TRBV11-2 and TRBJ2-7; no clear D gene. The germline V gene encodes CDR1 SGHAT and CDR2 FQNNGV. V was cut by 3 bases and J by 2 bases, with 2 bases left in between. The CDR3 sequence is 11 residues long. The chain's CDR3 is CASSFTYEQYF. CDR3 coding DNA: TGTGCCAGCAGCTTTACCTACGAGCAGTACTTC.

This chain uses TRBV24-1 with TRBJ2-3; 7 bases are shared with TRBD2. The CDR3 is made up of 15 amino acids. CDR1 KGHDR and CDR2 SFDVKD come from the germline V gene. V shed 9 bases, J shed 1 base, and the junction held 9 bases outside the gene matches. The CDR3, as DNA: TGTGCCACCCGTTCGGGGGGTAGCGGCACAGATACGCAGTATTTT. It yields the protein CATRSGGSGTDTQYF.

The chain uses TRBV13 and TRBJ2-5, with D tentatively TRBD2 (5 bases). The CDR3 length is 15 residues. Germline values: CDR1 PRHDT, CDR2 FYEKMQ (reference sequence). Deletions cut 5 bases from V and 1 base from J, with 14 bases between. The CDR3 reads CASSHNGEGQETQYF. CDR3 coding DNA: TGTGCCAGCAGCCACAATGGAGAGGGCCAAGAGACCCAGTACTTC.

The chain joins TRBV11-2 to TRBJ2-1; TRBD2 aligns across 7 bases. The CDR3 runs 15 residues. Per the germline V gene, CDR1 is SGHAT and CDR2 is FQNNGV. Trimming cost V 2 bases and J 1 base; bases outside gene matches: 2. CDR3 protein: CASSLPGGSYNEQFF. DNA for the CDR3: TGTGCCAGCAGCTTACCGGGAGGATCCTACAATGAGCAGTTCTTC.

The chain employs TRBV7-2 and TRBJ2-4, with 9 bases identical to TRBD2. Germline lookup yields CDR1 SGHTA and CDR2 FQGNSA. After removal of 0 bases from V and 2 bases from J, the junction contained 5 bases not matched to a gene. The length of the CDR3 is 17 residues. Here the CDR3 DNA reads TGTGCCAGCAGCTTAGCGGGTAGCGGGAGAACCAAAAACATTCAGTACTTC. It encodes CASSLAGSGRTKNIQYF. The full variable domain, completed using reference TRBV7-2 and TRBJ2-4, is GAGVSQSPSNKVTEKGKDVELRCDPISGHTALYWYRQSLGQGLEFLIYFQGNSAPDKSGLPSDRFSAERTGGSVSTLTIQRTQQEDSAVYLCASSLAGSGRTKNIQYFGAGTRLSVL.

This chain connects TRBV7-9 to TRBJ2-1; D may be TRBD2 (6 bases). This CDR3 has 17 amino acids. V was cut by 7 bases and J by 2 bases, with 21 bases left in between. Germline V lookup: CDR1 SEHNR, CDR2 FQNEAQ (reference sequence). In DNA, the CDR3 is TGTGCCAGCACAGAGGGACTCGGAATAGTCGCCTACAATGAGCAGTTCTTC. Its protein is CASTEGLGIVAYNEQFF.

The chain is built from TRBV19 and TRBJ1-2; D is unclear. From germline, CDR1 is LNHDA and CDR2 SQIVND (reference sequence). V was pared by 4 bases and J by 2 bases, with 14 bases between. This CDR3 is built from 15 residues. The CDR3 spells CASSNPGKTNYGYTF. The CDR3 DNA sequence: TGTGCCAGTAGTAACCCGGGGAAGACGAACTATGGCTACACCTTC.

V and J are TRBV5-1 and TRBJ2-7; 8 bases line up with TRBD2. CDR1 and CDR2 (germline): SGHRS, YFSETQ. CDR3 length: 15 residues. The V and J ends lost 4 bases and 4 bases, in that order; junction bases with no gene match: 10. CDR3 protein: CASSPASGSSYEQYF. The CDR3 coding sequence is TGCGCCAGCAGCCCGGCCAGCGGGAGTTCTTACGAGCAGTACTTC.

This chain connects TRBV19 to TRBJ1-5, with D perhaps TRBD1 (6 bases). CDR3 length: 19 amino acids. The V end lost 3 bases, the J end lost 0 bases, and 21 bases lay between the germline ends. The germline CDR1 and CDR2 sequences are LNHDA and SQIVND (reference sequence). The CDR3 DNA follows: TGTGCCAGTAGTATTAACGTCGGCAGGGGCGTTTATAGCAATCAGCCCCAGCATTTT. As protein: CASSINVGRGVYSNQPQHF.

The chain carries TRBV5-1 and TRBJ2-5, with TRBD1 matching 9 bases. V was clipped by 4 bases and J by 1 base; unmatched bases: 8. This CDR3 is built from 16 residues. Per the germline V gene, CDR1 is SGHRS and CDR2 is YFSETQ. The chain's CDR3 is CASSHDRGSSQETQYF. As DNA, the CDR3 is TGCGCCAGCAGCCACGACAGGGGGTCTTCCCAAGAGACCCAGTACTTC.